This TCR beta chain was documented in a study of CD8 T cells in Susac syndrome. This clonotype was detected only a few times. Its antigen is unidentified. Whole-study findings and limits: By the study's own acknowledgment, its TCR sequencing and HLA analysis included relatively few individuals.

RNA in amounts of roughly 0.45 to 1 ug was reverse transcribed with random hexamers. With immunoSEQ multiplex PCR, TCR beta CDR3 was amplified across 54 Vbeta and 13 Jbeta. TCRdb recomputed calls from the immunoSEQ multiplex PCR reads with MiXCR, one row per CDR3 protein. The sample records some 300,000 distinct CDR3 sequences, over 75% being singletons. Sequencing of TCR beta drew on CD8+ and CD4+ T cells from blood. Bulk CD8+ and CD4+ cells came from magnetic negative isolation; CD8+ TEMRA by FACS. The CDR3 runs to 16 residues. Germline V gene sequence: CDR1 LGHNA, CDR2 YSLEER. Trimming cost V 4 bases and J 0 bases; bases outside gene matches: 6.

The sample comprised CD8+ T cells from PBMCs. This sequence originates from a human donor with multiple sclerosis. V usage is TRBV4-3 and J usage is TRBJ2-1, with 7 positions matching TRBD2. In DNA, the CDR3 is TGCGCCAGCAGCCCGACCGGGGGGATCTCCTACAATGAGCAGTTCTTC. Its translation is CASSPTGGISYNEQFF.